The 29 T cell receptor beta chains below come from one sample, sequenced in a study of cytomegalovirus exposure and HLA in healthy donors. Primers: 60 Vbeta forward and 13 Jbeta reverse. Using immunoSEQ multiplex PCR, the repertoire was profiled, and TCRdb retains in-frame clones only, with some absent. This listing includes 150,000 to 200,000 clones. The sample taken for sequencing was PBMCs. These receptor sequences come from a woman between 18 and 29 years old in good health and CMV-seropositive.

The chain recombines TRBV5-1 with TRBJ2-5; TRBD2 aligns across 9 bases. The germline CDR1 and CDR2 sequences are SGHRS and YFSETQ. V shed 0 bases and J 2 bases; nucleotides not matched to a gene: 5. This CDR3 comprises 16 residues. The CDR3 reads CASSLGLAGSQETQYF. The CDR3 DNA sequence: TGCGCCAGCAGCTTGGGGCTAGCGGGGTCTCAAGAGACCCAGTACTTC.

For the CDR3, the DNA is TGTGCCAGCAGCCGTTCTACAGGGGGGGCGACTGAAGCTTTCTTT. It yields the protein CASSRSTGGATEAFF. The chain recombines TRBV11-1 with TRBJ1-1, with 8 bases fitting TRBD1. Germline CDR1 and CDR2: SGHAT and FQDESV (reference sequence). V gave up 5 bases and J gave up 5 bases; unmatched junction bases: 10. This CDR3 is built from 15 residues.

The DNA for the CDR3 is TGTGCCAGCAGCCTTTTGGGGGGGCTTCCTGCTGAAGCTTTCTTT. It translates to CASSLLGGLPAEAFF. The chain joins TRBV14 to TRBJ1-1; maybe TRBD1 (6 bases). The length of the CDR3 is 15 residues. V dropped 4 bases and J dropped 6 bases, with 18 bases sitting between them. CDR1 and CDR2 (germline): SGHDN, FVKESK.

This chain connects TRBV5-5 to TRBJ1-2; no reliable D call. Trimming removed 0 bases from V and 2 bases from J, with 8 bases in between. Germline V lookup: CDR1 SGHKS, CDR2 YYEKEE (reference sequence). This CDR3 has 14 residues. The CDR3 reads CASSLDTPNYGYTF. DNA of the CDR3: TGTGCCAGCAGCTTGGATACACCGAACTATGGCTACACCTTC.

V and J are TRBV4-1 and TRBJ2-3, with a tentative D call TRBD1 (5 bases). Trimming pared 0 bases from V and 4 bases from J, leaving 11 bases between. Germline CDR1 reads MGHRA; CDR2 reads YSYEKL. The CDR3 loop spans 15 amino acids. The CDR3 sequence is CASSQDGAVSDTQYF. CDR3 nucleotide sequence: TGCGCCAGCAGCCAAGATGGGGCCGTATCAGATACGCAGTATTTT.

The chain is built from TRBV19 and TRBJ2-7; TRBD1 aligns across 9 bases. V was pared by 4 bases and J by 4 bases, with 8 bases of the junction left unmatched. The CDR3 is 15 amino acids. Germline CDR1 is LNHDA and CDR2 is SQIVND (reference sequence). CDR3 residues: CASSTPGQGRYEQYF. The DNA for the CDR3 is TGTGCCAGTAGTACCCCGGGACAGGGTAGGTACGAGCAGTACTTC.

V usage is TRBV5-4 and J usage is TRBJ2-7; 9 bases are a match to TRBD2. CDR3 length equals 14 residues. V lost 4 bases to trimming and J lost 4 bases; unmatched junction nucleotides: 6. The germline CDR1 and CDR2 sequences are SGHNT and YYREEE (reference sequence). The CDR3 DNA sequence: TGTGCCAGCAGCCCGACTAGCGGTTATTACGAGCAGTACTTC. It encodes CASSPTSGYYEQYF.

CDR3 sequence (DNA): TGCGCCAGCAGCGCGAACCTCAACCCCAATTCACCCCTCCACTTT. Its protein is CASSANLNPNSPLHF. The chain combines TRBV5-1 with TRBJ1-6; no clear D gene. CDR3 length: 15 residues. Looked up from germline, CDR1 is SGHRS and CDR2 is YFSETQ. V lost 4 bases to trimming and J lost 7 bases, with 15 bases between them.

The chain links TRBV7-9 to TRBJ2-7, with D unresolved. Germline V gene data show CDR1 as SEHNR and CDR2 as FQNEAQ (reference sequence). V shed 1 base and J shed 2 bases, with 9 bases lying between them. The CDR3 length is 14 residues. CDR3 in DNA: TGTGCCAGCAGCTTAGTGGGCCGAACCTACGAGCAGTACTTC. Translation: CASSLVGRTYEQYF.

The rearrangement links TRBV2 to TRBJ1-1; D unclear. Trimming stripped 7 bases from V and 1 base from J, with 7 bases between. Per the germline V gene, CDR1 is SNHLY and CDR2 is FYNNEI. This CDR3 is built from 12 residues. CDR3 sequence (DNA): TGTGCCAGCACTGGTAGGAACACTGAAGCTTTCTTT. Amino acid sequence: CASTGRNTEAFF.

The chain joins TRBV4-1 to TRBJ1-1, with D hard to call. Trimming cost V 0 bases and J 0 bases, with 8 bases left between them. This CDR3 region has 15 residues. Germline lookup yields CDR1 MGHRA and CDR2 YSYEKL. CDR3 sequence: CASSQDNTLNTEAFF. CDR3 nucleotide sequence: TGCGCCAGCAGCCAAGATAACACCCTGAACACTGAAGCTTTCTTT.

A remark on this clone: At one end the junction does not follow the germline gene, possibly because of a read error. The rearrangement uses TRBV7-6 and TRBJ1-5; D not resolved. Germline CDR1 and CDR2: SGHVS and FNYEAQ. This CDR3 contains 12 residues. The CDR3 loop is CASSANNRPQHF. CDR3 DNA: TGTGCCAGCAGCGCCAACAATCGGCCCCAGCATTTT.

The CDR3 protein is CSVRDWDIRTFF. CDR3 nucleotide sequence: TGCAGCGTCCGAGATTGGGACATACGGACTTTCTTT. The chain recombines TRBV29-1 with TRBJ1-1; D may be TRBD1 (6 bases). The CDR3 is made up of 12 amino acids. Trimming removed 6 bases from V and 12 bases from J, with 20 bases in between. Germline CDR1 is SQVTM and CDR2 is ANQGSEA.

The V and J genes are TRBV9 and TRBJ2-5, with D possibly matching TRBD2 (7 bases). Germline CDR1 and CDR2: SGDLS and YYNGEE. The CDR3 sequence is 15 residues long. Trimming pared 1 base from V and 2 bases from J, leaving 12 bases between. CDR3 nucleotides: TGTGCCAGCAGCGTAAGGGGGGGGACACAAGAGACCCAGTACTTC. Translating it yields CASSVRGGTQETQYF.

The rearrangement uses TRBV2 and TRBJ1-1; TRBD1 is a possible D gene (5 bases). Trimming left V 5 bases short and J 0 bases short, with 10 bases between. In germline, CDR1 is SNHLY, CDR2 FYNNEI. The CDR3 is 14 residues long. DNA for the CDR3: TGTGCCAGCAGTTCACAGGAGCTGAACACTGAAGCTTTCTTT. Protein product: CASSSQELNTEAFF.

The rearrangement joins TRBV7-8 to TRBJ2-2, with TRBD1 identical over 9 bases. The ends lost 1 base at V and 3 bases at J; junction bases unmatched: 0. Germline loops: CDR1 SGHVS, CDR2 FQNEAQ. The CDR3 is made up of 15 amino acids. The CDR3 DNA sequence: TGTGCCAGCAGCTTAGGGACAGGGGACACCGGGGAGCTGTTTTTT. This translates into CASSLGTGDTGELFF.

The V call is TRBV28, the J call TRBJ1-2, with unresolved D. The CDR3 contains 13 residues. From germline, CDR1 is MDHEN and CDR2 SYDVKM. The V end lost 6 bases, the J end lost 9 bases, and 17 bases lay between the germline ends. The CDR3 sequence is CASRSDGRESYTF. The DNA of the CDR3 is TGTGCCAGCAGATCGGACGGGAGGGAGAGCTACACCTTC.

The CDR3, as DNA: TGTGCCAGCAGCTTTCGGAGCTTCTATGGCTACACCTTC. Protein: CASSFRSFYGYTF. The gene calls are TRBV5-4 and TRBJ1-2, with D hard to call. Trimming removed 2 bases from V and 4 bases from J, with 9 bases in between. This CDR3 has 13 amino acids. Germline V gene lookup returns CDR1 SGHNT and CDR2 YYREEE (reference sequence).

This chain joins TRBV5-4 and TRBJ1-2, with D perhaps TRBD1 (6 bases). Trimming left V 1 base short and J 8 bases short, with 18 bases between. This CDR3 contains 15 residues. Germline lookup yields CDR1 SGHNT and CDR2 YYREEE (reference sequence). The CDR3 loop reads CASSLKAGDDGGYTF. In DNA, the CDR3 is TGTGCCAGCAGCTTGAAGGCAGGGGATGACGGGGGCTACACCTTC.

The J gene is TRBJ2-2, the V gene TRBV19; 10 bases map to TRBD2. The V segment lost 4 bases and the J segment 7 bases; nucleotides outside the gene matches: 9. The germline gives CDR1 LNHDA, CDR2 SQIVND (reference sequence). CDR3 length equals 16 residues. As DNA, the CDR3 is TGTGCCAGTAGTAGGCTAGCGGGAGATGGGAGCGGGGAGCTGTTTTTT. Protein product: CASSRLAGDGSGELFF.

The V and J genes are TRBV10-3 and TRBJ1-2; TRBD1 might be the D (5 bases). The CDR3 loop spans 15 amino acids. Deletions cut 5 bases from V and 3 bases from J, with 16 bases between. CDR1 and CDR2 from the germline V gene are ENHRY and SYGVKD. CDR3 in DNA: TGTGCCATCAGTCCCAGGGCAGGCGTAGACTATGGCTACACCTTC. Its protein product is CAISPRAGVDYGYTF.

The J gene is TRBJ2-1, the V gene TRBV6-1; 12 bases line up with TRBD2. The CDR3 length is 15 residues. The V and J ends lost 5 bases and 4 bases, in that order; junction bases with no gene match: 3. Germline V CDR1 and CDR2: MNHNS, SASEGT. CDR3 in DNA: TGTGCCAGCAGTTCCCTAGCGGGAGGGTACAATGAGCAGTTCTTC. Translated, it gives CASSSLAGGYNEQFF.

The rearrangement joins TRBV25-1 to TRBJ2-5, with 9 positions matching TRBD1. V was clipped by 3 bases and J by 4 bases; unmatched bases: 3. The CDR3 is made up of 14 amino acids. The V gene's germline CDR1 is MGHDK and CDR2 SYGVNS. Here the CDR3 reads CASSDPTGGETQYF. For the CDR3, the DNA is TGTGCCAGCAGTGACCCGACAGGGGGAGAGACCCAGTACTTC.

This chain links TRBV7-9 with TRBJ2-1; TRBD1 matches at 7 bases. This CDR3 comprises 14 residues. Trimming removed 3 bases from V and 12 bases from J; junction bases left unmatched: 11. Germline CDR1 SEHNR, CDR2 FQNEAQ (reference sequence). CDR3: CASSFPGQRTWQFF. In nucleotides, the CDR3 is TGTGCCAGCAGCTTTCCGGGACAGAGAACGTGGCAGTTCTTC.

J is TRBJ1-1 and V is TRBV19; 7 bases map to TRBD1. Germline CDR1 LNHDA, CDR2 SQIVND (reference sequence). V lost 3 bases and J lost 5; bases outside the gene matches: 6. The CDR3 totals 14 residues. The CDR3 coding sequence is TGTGCCAGTAGTATTCGTTCAGGGGGAACTGAAGCTTTCTTT. This sequence encodes CASSIRSGGTEAFF.

Remarks on this clone: The sample carries other DNA sequences with the same CDR3. The genes are TRBV5-1 and TRBJ2-5; TRBD2 might be the D (7 bases). The CDR3 loop spans 13 amino acids. Trimming took off 0 bases at V and 5 bases at J, with 8 bases between the two ends. CDR1 is SGHRS and CDR2 is YFSETQ in the germline V gene. The DNA of the CDR3 is TGCGCCAGCAGCTTGGCGGGGGGCGAGACCCAGTACTTC. Translation: CASSLAGGETQYF.

The rearrangement joins TRBV25-1 to TRBJ1-1; weak D call: TRBD1 (5 bases). Germline CDR1 is MGHDK and CDR2 is SYGVNS. The CDR3 is made up of 15 amino acids. V lost 6 bases to trimming and J lost 3 bases, with 17 bases between them. The CDR3 sequence is CASRRSAGDHTEAFF. CDR3 nucleotide sequence: TGTGCCAGCAGGCGGTCGGCGGGGGATCACACTGAAGCTTTCTTT. Supplemented by reference TRBV25-1 and TRBJ1-1, the full variable domain reads EADIYQTPRYLVIGTGKKITLECSQTMGHDKMYWYQQDPGMELHLIHYSYGVNSTEKGDLSSESTVSRIRTEHFPLTLESARPSHTSQYLCASRRSAGDHTEAFFGQGTRLTVV.

The chain has TRBV27 and TRBJ2-7; 8 bases map to TRBD1. CDR3 length equals 15 residues. CDR1 MNHEY and CDR2 SMNVEV come from the germline V gene (reference sequence). The V segment lost 2 bases and the J segment 4 bases; nucleotides outside the gene matches: 7. DNA of the CDR3: TGTGCCAGCAGTTTAAATCGGGACAGGATATACGAGCAGTACTTC. Translation gives CASSLNRDRIYEQYF.

This chain uses TRBV10-2 with TRBJ2-1, with 12 positions matching TRBD2. The CDR3 runs to 15 residues. Losses at the gene ends were 6 bases for V and 4 bases for J; bases not matched to a gene: 4. Germline CDR1 reads WSHSY; CDR2 reads SAAADI. The CDR3 sequence: CASSLTSGGYNEQFF. The CDR3 nucleotides read TGCGCCAGCAGCCTGACTAGCGGGGGATACAATGAGCAGTTCTTC.